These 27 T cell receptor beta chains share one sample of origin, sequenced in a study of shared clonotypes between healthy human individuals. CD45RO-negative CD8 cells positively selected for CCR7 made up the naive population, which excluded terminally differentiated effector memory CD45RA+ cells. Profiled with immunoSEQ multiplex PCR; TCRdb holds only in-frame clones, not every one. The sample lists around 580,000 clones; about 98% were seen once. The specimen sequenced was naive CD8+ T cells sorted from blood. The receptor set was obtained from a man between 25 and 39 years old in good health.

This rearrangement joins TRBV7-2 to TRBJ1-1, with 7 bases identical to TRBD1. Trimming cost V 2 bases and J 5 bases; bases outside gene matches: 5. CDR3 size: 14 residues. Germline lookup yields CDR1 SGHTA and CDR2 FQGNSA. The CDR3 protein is CASSLTGADTEAFF. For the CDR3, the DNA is TGTGCCAGCAGCTTAACAGGGGCGGATACTGAAGCTTTCTTT.

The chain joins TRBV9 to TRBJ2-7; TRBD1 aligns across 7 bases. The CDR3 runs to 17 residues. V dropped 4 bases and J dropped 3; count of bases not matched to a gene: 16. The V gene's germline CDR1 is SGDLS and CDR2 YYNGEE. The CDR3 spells CASSTAPSGGDIYEQYF. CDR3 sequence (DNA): TGTGCCAGCAGCACAGCCCCCTCAGGGGGTGACATCTACGAGCAGTACTTC.

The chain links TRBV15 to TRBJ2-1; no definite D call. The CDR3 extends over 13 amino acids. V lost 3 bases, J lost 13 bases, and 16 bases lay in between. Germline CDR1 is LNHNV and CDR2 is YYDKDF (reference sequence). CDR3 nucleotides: TGTGCCACCAGCAGTCCCTACGTGATTACTCAGTTCTTC. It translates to CATSSPYVITQFF.

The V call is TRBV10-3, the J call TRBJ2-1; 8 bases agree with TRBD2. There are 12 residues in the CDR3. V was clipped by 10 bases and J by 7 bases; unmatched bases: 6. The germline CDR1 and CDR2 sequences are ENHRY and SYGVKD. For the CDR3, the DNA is TGTGCCACCGCGGGGGGAGGGAATGAGCAGTTCTTC. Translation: CATAGGGNEQFF.

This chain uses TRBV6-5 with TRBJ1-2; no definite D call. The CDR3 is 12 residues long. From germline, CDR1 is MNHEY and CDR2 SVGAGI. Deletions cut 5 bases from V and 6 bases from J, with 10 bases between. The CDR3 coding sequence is TGTGCCAGCAGTGCAACCGGGGATGGCTACACCTTC. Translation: CASSATGDGYTF.

The CDR3 DNA reads as TGTGCCAGCAGCTTAGTGGCGGGAGTAACAGATACGCAGTATTTT. This gives the protein CASSLVAGVTDTQYF. The chain employs TRBV11-2 and TRBJ2-3; the match to TRBD2 covers 7 bases. V lost 1 base, J lost 3 bases, and 4 bases stayed unmatched. Germline CDR1 reads SGHAT; CDR2 reads FQNNGV. The CDR3 has 15 residues.

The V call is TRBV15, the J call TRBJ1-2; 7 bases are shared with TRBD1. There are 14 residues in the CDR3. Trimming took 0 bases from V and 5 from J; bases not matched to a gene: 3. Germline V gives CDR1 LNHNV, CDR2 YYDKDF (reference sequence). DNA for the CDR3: TGTGCCACCAGCAGAGACCAGGGGGGGTATGGCTACACCTTC. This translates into CATSRDQGGYGYTF.

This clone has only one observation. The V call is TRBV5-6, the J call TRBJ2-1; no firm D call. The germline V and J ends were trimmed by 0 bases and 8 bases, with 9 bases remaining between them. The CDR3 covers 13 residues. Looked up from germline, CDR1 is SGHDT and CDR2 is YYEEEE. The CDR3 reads CASSLAVVDEQFF. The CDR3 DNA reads TGTGCCAGCAGCTTGGCGGTGGTAGATGAGCAGTTCTTC.

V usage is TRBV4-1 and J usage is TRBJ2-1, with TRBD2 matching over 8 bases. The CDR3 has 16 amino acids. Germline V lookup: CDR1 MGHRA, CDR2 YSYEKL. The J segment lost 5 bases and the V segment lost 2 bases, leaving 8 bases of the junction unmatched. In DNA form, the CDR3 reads TGCGCCAGCAGCCAACAGACTAGCGCTTTTGACAATGAGCAGTTCTTC. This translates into CASSQQTSAFDNEQFF.

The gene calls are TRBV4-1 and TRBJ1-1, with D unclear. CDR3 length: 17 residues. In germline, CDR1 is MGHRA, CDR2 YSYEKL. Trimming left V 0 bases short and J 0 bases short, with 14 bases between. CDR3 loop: CASSQDREGLMNTEAFF. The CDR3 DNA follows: TGCGCCAGCAGCCAAGATCGGGAGGGCCTTATGAACACTGAAGCTTTCTTT.

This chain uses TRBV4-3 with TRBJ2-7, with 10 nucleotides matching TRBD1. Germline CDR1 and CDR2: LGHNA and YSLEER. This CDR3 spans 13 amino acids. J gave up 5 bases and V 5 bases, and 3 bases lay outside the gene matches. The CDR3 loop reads CASSEDRGNEQYF. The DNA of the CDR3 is TGCGCCAGCAGCGAGGACAGGGGGAACGAGCAGTACTTC.

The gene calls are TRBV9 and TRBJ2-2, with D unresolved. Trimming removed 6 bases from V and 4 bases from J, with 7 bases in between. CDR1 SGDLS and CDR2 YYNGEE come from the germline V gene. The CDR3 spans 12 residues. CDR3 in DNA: TGTGCCAGCAAAAAAAGCACCGGGGAGCTGTTTTTT. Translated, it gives CASKKSTGELFF.

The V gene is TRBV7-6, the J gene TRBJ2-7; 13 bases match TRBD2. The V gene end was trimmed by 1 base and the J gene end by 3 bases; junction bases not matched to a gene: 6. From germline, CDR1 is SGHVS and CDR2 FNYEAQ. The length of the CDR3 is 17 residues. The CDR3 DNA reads TGTGCCAGCAGCTTAGGGACTAGCGGGAGTAAAAACTACGAGCAGTACTTC. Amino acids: CASSLGTSGSKNYEQYF.

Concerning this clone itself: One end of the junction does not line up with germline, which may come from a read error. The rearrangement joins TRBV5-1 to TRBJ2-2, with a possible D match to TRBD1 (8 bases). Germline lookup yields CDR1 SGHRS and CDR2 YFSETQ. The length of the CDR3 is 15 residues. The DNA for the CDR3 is TGCGCCAGCAGCTCCGGTTTCGACAGGGGCGGGGGGCTGTTTTTT. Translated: CASSSGFDRGGGLFF. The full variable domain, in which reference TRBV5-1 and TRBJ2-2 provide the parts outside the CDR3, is KAGVTQTPRYLIKTRGQQVTLSCSPISGHRSVSWYQQTPGQGLQFLFEYFSETQRNKGNFPGRFSGRQFSNSRSEMNVSTLELGDSALYLCASSSGFDRGGGLFFGEGSRLTVL.

The CDR3 sequence: CASSVQGATYNEQFF. The CDR3, as DNA: TGTGCCAGCAGCGTACAGGGGGCGACCTACAATGAGCAGTTCTTC. The V call is TRBV5-6, the J call TRBJ2-1; the match to TRBD1 covers 9 bases. V gave up 4 bases and J gave up 2 bases; unmatched junction bases: 4. This CDR3 region has 15 residues. Germline V gene sequence: CDR1 SGHDT, CDR2 YYEEEE. The full variable domain, completed using reference TRBV5-6 and TRBJ2-1, is DAGVTQSPTHLIKTRGQQVTLRCSPKSGHDTVSWYQQALGQGPQFIFQYYEEEERQRGNFPDRFSGHQFPNYSSELNVNALLLGDSALYLCASSVQGATYNEQFFGPGTRLTVL.

CDR3 protein: CASSQAAGELFF. The CDR3 DNA reads TGTGCCAGCAGTCAAGCGGCCGGGGAGCTGTTTTTT. The rearrangement uses TRBV25-1 and TRBJ2-2; perhaps TRBD2 as D (5 bases). CDR1 and CDR2 (germline): MGHDK, SYGVNS. V was clipped by 5 bases and J by 6 bases, with 7 bases between them. The CDR3 extends over 12 amino acids.

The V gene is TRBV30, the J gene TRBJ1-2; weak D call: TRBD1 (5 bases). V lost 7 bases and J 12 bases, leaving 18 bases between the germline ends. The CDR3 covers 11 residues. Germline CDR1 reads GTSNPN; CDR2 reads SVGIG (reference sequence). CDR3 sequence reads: CALGPMLIHTF. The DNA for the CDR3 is TGTGCCTTGGGACCTATGTTAATCCACACCTTC.

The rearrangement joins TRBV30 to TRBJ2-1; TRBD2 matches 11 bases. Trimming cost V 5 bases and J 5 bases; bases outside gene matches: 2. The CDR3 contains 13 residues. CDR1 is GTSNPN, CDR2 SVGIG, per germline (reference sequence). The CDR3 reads CAWAGLADNEQFF. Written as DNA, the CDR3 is TGTGCCTGGGCGGGACTAGCGGACAATGAGCAGTTCTTC.

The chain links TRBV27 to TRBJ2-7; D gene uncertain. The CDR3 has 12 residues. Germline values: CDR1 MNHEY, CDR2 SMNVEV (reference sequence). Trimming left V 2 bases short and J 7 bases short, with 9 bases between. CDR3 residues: CASSLRMGEQYF. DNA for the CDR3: TGTGCCAGCAGTTTACGCATGGGGGAGCAGTACTTC.

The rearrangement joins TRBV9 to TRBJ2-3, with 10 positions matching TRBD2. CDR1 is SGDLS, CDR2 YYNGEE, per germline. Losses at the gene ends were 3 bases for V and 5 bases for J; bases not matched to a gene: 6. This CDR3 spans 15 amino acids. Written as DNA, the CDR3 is TGTGCCAGCAGCGAAAGCGGGAGGGTTGTAGATACGCAGTATTTT. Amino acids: CASSESGRVVDTQYF.

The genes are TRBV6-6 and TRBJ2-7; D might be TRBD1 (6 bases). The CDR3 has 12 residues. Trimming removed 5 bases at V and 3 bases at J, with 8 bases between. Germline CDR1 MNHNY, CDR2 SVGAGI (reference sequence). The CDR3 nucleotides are TGTGCCAGCAGTAAACAGGGCTACGAGCAGTACTTC. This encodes CASSKQGYEQYF.

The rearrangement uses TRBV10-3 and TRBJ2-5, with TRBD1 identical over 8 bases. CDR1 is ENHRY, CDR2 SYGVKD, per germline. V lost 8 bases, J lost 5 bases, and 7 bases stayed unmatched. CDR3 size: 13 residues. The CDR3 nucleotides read TGTGCCATCGTGTGCAGGGGGCTCGAGACCCAGTACTTC. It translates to CAIVCRGLETQYF.

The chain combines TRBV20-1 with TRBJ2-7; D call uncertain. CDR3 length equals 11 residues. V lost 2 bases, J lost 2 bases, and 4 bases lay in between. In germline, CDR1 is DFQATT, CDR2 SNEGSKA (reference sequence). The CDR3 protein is CSARHTYEQYF. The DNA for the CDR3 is TGCAGTGCTAGACATACCTACGAGCAGTACTTC.

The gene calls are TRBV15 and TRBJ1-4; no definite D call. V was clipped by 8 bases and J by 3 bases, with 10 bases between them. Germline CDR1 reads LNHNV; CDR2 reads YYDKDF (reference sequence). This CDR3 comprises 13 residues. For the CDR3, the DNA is TGTGCCACCGGGCGGGTGGCTAATGAAAAACTGTTTTTT. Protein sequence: CATGRVANEKLFF.

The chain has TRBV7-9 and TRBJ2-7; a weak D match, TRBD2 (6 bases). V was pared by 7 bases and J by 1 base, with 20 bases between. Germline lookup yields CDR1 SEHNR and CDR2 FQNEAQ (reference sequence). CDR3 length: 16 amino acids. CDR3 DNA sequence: TGTGCCAGCACCTCCTTATCGCGGGACGGTTCCTACGAGCAGTACTTC. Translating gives CASTSLSRDGSYEQYF.

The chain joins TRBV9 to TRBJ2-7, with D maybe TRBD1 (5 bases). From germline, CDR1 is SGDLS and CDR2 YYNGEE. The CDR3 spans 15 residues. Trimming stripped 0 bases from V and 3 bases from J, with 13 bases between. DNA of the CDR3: TGTGCCAGCAGCGTAGTGGACAACAACTTCTACGAGCAGTACTTC. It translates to CASSVVDNNFYEQYF.

CDR3 DNA: TGTGCCAGCAGTGAGAGGGGACAGGGTTACGAGCAGTACTTC. Encoded protein: CASSERGQGYEQYF. The genes are TRBV2 and TRBJ2-7; TRBD1 matches 9 bases. The germline CDR1 and CDR2 sequences are SNHLY and FYNNEI. The V and J ends lost 3 bases and 4 bases, in that order; junction bases with no gene match: 4. CDR3 length: 14 residues.